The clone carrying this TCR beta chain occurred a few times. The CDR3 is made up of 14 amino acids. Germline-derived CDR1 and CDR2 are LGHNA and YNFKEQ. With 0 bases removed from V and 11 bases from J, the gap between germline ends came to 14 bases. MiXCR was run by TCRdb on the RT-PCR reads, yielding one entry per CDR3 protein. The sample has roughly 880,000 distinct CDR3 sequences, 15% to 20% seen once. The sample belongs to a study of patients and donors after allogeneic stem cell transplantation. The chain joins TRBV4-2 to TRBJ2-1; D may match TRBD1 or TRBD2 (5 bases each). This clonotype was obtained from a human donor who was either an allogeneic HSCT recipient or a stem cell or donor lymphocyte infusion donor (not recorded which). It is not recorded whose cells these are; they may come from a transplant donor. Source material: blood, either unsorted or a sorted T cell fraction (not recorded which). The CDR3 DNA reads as TGTGCCAGCAGCCAAGATTGGGGGTATGATCAGCAGTTCTTC. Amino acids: CASSQDWGYDQQFF.